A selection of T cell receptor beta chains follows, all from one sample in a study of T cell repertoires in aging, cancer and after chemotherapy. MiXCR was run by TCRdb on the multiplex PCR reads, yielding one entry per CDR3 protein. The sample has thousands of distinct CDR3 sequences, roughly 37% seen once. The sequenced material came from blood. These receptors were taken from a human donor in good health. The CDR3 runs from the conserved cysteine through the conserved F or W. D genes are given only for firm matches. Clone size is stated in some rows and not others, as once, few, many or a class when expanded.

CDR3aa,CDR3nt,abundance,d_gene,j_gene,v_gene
CASSRRAAKVQETQYF,TGTGCCAGCAGCCGCCGGGCAGCGAAGGTCCAAGAGACCCAGTACTTC,few,.,TRBJ2-5,TRBV11-3
CSAKLGPDTQYF,TGCAGTGCTAAACTAGGTCCAGATACGCAGTATTTT,once,.,TRBJ2-3,TRBV20-1
CASSNRWEDNQPQHF,TGTGCCAGCAGTAACCGTTGGGAGGACAATCAGCCCCAGCATTTT,.,.,TRBJ1-5,TRBV27
CASSRGQGDGKLFF,TGTGCCAGCAGCCGGGGACAGGGGGACGGAAAACTGTTTTTT,few,TRBD1,TRBJ1-4,TRBV11-1
CASSGQGFRETQYF,TGTGCCAGCAGTGGGCAGGGGTTTCGGGAGACCCAGTACTTC,.,.,TRBJ2-5,TRBV6-1
CASSLGQGREAYEQYF,TGTGCCAGCAGCTTGGGGCAGGGTCGCGAAGCCTACGAGCAGTACTTC,.,.,TRBJ2-7,TRBV5-6
CSAHRVSGANVLTF,TGCAGTGCTCACAGGGTATCGGGGGCCAACGTCCTGACTTTC,.,.,TRBJ2-6,TRBV20-1
CASSSTISYQTDTQYF,TGTGCCAGCAGCTCCACGATCTCCTACCAGACAGATACGCAGTATTTT,few,.,TRBJ2-3,TRBV5-5
CASSPSGASGNTIYF,TGTGCCAGCAGTCCCTCAGGGGCCTCTGGAAACACCATATATTTT,.,.,TRBJ1-3,TRBV7-9
CASSYGGLENIQYF,TGTGCCAGCAGTTACGGGGGGCTCGAAAACATTCAGTACTTC,once,.,TRBJ2-4,TRBV6-6
CASSIAGAILSYNEQFF,TGTGCCAGTAGTATAGCGGGGGCTATACTCTCCTACAATGAGCAGTTCTTC,few,.,TRBJ2-1,TRBV19
CSVERAFHTQYF,TGCAGCGTTGAACGGGCCTTTCATACGCAGTATTTT,medium-sized,.,TRBJ2-3,TRBV29-1
CASKWGSGTEAFF,TGTGCCAGCAAGTGGGGGTCGGGTACTGAAGCTTTCTTT,.,.,TRBJ1-1,TRBV6-1
CASSLDTSSYNSPLHF,TGTGCCAGCAGCTTGGACACGAGCTCCTATAATTCACCCCTCCACTTT,.,.,TRBJ1-6,TRBV5-4
CASSTAGVEFF,TGTGCCAGCAGTACAGCGGGAGTGGAGTTCTTC,.,TRBD2,TRBJ2-1,TRBV12-3/TRBV12-4
CASSFGRPNYGYTF,TGTGCCAGCAGCTTCGGCCGGCCCAACTATGGCTACACCTTC,few,.,TRBJ1-2,TRBV11-3
CASSMVRAGGTEAFF,TGTGCCAGTAGTATGGTTAGGGCCGGGGGCACTGAAGCTTTCTTT,.,.,TRBJ1-1,TRBV19
CASSLAGSQETQYF,TGTGCCAGCAGTTTAGCGGGCAGCCAAGAGACCCAGTACTTC,.,TRBD2,TRBJ2-5,TRBV6-5
CASKNTGELFF,TGTGCCAGTAAGAACACCGGGGAGCTGTTTTTT,medium-sized,.,TRBJ2-2,TRBV27
CASTPISQGGGQPQHF,TGTGCCAGTACCCCGATCTCACAGGGAGGAGGCCAGCCCCAGCATTTT,few,.,TRBJ1-5,TRBV19
CASSDRISRAYEQYF,TGTGCCAGCAGTGATCGGATTAGCAGGGCCTACGAGCAGTACTTC,.,.,TRBJ2-7,TRBV6-1
CAISGGGQETQYF,TGTGCCATCTCCGGGGGGGGGCAAGAGACCCAGTACTTC,.,TRBD2,TRBJ2-5,TRBV10-3
CASHGGRAYNEQFF,TGTGCCAGCCACGGCGGGAGGGCCTACAATGAGCAGTTCTTC,.,TRBD2,TRBJ2-1,TRBV27
CASSIWTGSGETQYF,TGTGCCAGCAGCATCTGGACAGGATCGGGAGAGACCCAGTACTTC,.,TRBD1,TRBJ2-5,TRBV5-6
CASRRERGTDTQYF,TGTGCCAGCAGAAGGGAGAGGGGCACAGATACGCAGTATTTT,few,.,TRBJ2-3,TRBV6-5
CASSPFLGLSLDGNTF,TGTGCCAGCTCACCGTTCTTAGGCCTTAGTTTGGATGGCAACACCTTC,once,.,TRBJ1-2,TRBV18
CAARSPAPYGYTF,TGTGCCGCCCGCAGTCCCGCTCCCTATGGCTACACCTTC,few,.,TRBJ1-2,TRBV30
CASSDRNGELFF,TGTGCCAGTAGTGACAGGAACGGGGAGCTGTTTTTT,.,.,TRBJ2-2,TRBV19
CSAILAGGSQETQYF,TGCAGCGCTATCTTAGCGGGGGGCAGTCAAGAGACCCAGTACTTC,medium-sized,TRBD2,TRBJ2-5,TRBV29-1
CSGLPGQLTKQGDEQFF,TGCAGCGGGTTGCCGGGACAGTTGACCAAACAGGGGGATGAGCAGTTCTTC,large,TRBD1,TRBJ2-1,TRBV29-1
CASSEGEGWTEAFF,TGTGCCAGCAGCGAGGGGGAGGGGTGGACTGAAGCTTTCTTT,.,.,TRBJ1-1,TRBV6-6
CASSPGTSGRTEQFF,TGTGCCAGCAGTCCTGGGACTAGCGGGAGGACTGAGCAGTTCTTC,.,TRBD2,TRBJ2-1,TRBV6-5
CASSPGQSYEQYF,TGTGCCAGCTCACCGGGACAGAGCTACGAGCAGTACTTC,few,TRBD1,TRBJ2-7,TRBV18
CASSYRGRATEAFF,TGTGCCAGCAGTTACCGCGGGAGGGCGACTGAAGCTTTCTTT,.,.,TRBJ1-1,TRBV6-6
CASRPDPRAQYF,TGTGCCAGCCGCCCAGACCCGCGGGCGCAGTATTTT,medium-sized,.,TRBJ2-3,TRBV6-5
CAISREGSNQPQHF,TGTGCCATCAGCCGGGAGGGAAGTAATCAGCCCCAGCATTTT,.,.,TRBJ1-5,TRBV10-3
CASSANRGRTGELFF,TGTGCCAGCTCAGCCAACAGGGGCCGCACCGGGGAGCTGTTTTTT,.,TRBD1,TRBJ2-2,TRBV18
CASSADSNYGYTF,TGTGCCAGCAGTGCGGACAGTAACTATGGCTACACCTTC,.,.,TRBJ1-2,TRBV6-2/TRBV6-3
CASRGTGVSRQYF,TGTGCCAGCAGAGGGACAGGCGTTTCTAGGCAGTACTTC,.,TRBD1,TRBJ2-7,TRBV6-5
CASSISRVHGYTF,TGTGCCAGTAGTATAAGCAGGGTACATGGCTACACCTTC,.,.,TRBJ1-2,TRBV19
CSVGTATGELFF,TGCAGCGTCGGGACAGCAACCGGGGAGCTGTTTTTT,medium-sized,TRBD1,TRBJ2-2,TRBV29-1
CASSLFGTSGSSYEQYF,TGCGCCAGCAGCTTATTCGGGACTAGCGGGAGCTCCTACGAGCAGTACTTC,.,TRBD2,TRBJ2-7,TRBV5-1
CASSLGLALSYEQYF,TGTGCCAGCAGTTTAGGCCTAGCTCTCTCCTACGAGCAGTACTTC,.,.,TRBJ2-7,TRBV12-3/TRBV12-4
CASRVGQGPGYTF,TGTGCCAGCAGGGTTGGACAGGGGCCTGGCTACACCTTC,few,TRBD1,TRBJ1-2,TRBV5-6
CASSSPGGRGPYEQYF,TGTGCCAGCAGTTCCCCGGGGGGGCGCGGGCCCTACGAGCAGTACTTC,few,TRBD2,TRBJ2-7,TRBV6-1
CASSPATANYGYTF,TGTGCCAGTAGTCCGGCGACAGCTAACTATGGCTACACCTTC,few,.,TRBJ1-2,TRBV19
CASSTERTGQHF,TGTGCCAGTAGTACGGAAAGGACAGGGCAGCATTTT,few,TRBD1,TRBJ1-5,TRBV19
CAWALGGRNEKLFF,TGTGCCTGGGCTCTAGGGGGAAGAAATGAAAAACTGTTTTTT,.,.,TRBJ1-4,TRBV30
CASRRSGLTHNEQFF,TGTGCCAGCAGACGTAGCGGGCTAACCCACAATGAGCAGTTCTTC,.,TRBD2,TRBJ2-1,TRBV27
CSVGPGGGLNEKLFF,TGCAGCGTTGGCCCTGGGGGGGGTCTTAATGAAAAACTGTTTTTT,few,.,TRBJ1-4,TRBV29-1
CASIPGGDTGELFF,TGTGCCAGCATCCCGGGTGGGGACACCGGGGAGCTGTTTTTT,.,.,TRBJ2-2,TRBV7-6
CASSLVGGGQNTGELFF,TGTGCCAGCAGCTTGGTAGGAGGTGGACAGAACACCGGGGAGCTGTTTTTT,.,.,TRBJ2-2,TRBV5-1
CASSPHLTDTQYF,TGTGCCAGTAGCCCCCACTTGACAGATACGCAGTATTTT,few,.,TRBJ2-3,TRBV19
CASSQTLPGVGGELFF,TGTGCCAGCAGCCAGACACTACCAGGGGTTGGCGGGGAGCTGTTTTTT,.,.,TRBJ2-2,TRBV7-2
CATQTSGHSYNEQFF,TGTGCCACCCAGACTAGCGGACACTCCTACAATGAGCAGTTCTTC,.,TRBD2,TRBJ2-1,TRBV6-1